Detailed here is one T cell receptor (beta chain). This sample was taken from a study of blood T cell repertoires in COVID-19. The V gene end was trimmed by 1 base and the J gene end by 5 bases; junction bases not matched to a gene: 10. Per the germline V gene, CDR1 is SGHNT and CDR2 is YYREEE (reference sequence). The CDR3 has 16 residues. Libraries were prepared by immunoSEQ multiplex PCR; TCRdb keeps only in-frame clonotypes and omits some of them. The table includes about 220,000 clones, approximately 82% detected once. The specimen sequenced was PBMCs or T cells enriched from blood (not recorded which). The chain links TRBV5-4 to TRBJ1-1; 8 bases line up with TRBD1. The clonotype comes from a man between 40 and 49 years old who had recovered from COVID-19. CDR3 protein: CASSLRQGPLRTEAFF. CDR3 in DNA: TGTGCCAGCAGCTTGCGACAGGGGCCCCTCAGGACTGAAGCTTTCTTT.